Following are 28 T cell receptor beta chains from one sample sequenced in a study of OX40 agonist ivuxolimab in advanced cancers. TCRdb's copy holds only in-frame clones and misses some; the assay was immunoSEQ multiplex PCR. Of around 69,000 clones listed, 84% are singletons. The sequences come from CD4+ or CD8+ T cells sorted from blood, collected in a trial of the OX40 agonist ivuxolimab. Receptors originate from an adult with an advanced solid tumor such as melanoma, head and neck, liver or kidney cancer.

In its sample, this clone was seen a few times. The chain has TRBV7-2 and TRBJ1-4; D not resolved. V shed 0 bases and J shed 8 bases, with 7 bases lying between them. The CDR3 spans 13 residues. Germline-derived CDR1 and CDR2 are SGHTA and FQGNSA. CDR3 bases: TGTGCCAGCAGCTTAGCCCGCGCAGAAAAACTGTTTTTT. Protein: CASSLARAEKLFF.

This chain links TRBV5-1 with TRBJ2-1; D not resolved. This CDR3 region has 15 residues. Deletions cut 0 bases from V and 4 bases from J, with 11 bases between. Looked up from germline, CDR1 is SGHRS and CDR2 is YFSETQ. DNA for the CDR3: TGCGCCAGCAGCTTGGAGGGCTACCATTACAATGAGCAGTTCTTC. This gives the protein CASSLEGYHYNEQFF.

CDR3 DNA: TGTGCCAGCAGCCCCCGACAGGGACCCAACACTGAAGCTTTCTTT. Translated: CASSPRQGPNTEAFF. The chain is built from TRBV7-2 and TRBJ1-1, with TRBD1 matching over 7 bases. CDR1 SGHTA and CDR2 FQGNSA come from the germline V gene. The ends lost 5 bases at V and 2 bases at J; junction bases unmatched: 8. CDR3 length: 15 residues.

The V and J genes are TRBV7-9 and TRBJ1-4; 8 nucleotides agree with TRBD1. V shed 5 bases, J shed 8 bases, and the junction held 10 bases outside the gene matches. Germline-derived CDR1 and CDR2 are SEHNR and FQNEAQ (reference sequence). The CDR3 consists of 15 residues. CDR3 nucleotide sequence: TGTGCCAGCAGCGACTACGGGACAGGAAACGAAAAACTGTTTTTT. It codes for CASSDYGTGNEKLFF. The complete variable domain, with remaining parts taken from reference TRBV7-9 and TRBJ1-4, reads DTGVSQNPRHKITKRGQNVTFRCDPISEHNRLYWYRQTLGQGPEFLTYFQNEAQLEKSRLLSDRFSAERPKGSFSTLEIQRTEQGDSAMYLCASSDYGTGNEKLFFGSGTQLSVL.

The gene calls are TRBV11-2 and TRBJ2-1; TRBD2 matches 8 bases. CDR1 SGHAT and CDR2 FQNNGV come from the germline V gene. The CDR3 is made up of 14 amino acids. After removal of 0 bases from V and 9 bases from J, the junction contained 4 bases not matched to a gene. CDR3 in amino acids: CASSLEREDGEQFF. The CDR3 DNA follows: TGTGCCAGCAGCTTAGAGCGGGAGGATGGTGAGCAGTTCTTC.

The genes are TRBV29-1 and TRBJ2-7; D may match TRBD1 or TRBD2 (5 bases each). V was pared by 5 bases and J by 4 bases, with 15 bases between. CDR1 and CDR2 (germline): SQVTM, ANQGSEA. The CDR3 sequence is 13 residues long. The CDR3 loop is CSVSRERGYEQYF. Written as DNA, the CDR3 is TGCAGCGTTAGCAGGGAGAGAGGGTACGAGCAGTACTTC.

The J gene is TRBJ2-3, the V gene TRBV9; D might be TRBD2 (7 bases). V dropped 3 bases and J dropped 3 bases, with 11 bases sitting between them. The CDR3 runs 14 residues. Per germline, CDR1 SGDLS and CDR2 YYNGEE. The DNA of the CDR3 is TGTGCCAGCAGCGATGGGGGGGCGACAGATACGCAGTATTTT. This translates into CASSDGGATDTQYF.

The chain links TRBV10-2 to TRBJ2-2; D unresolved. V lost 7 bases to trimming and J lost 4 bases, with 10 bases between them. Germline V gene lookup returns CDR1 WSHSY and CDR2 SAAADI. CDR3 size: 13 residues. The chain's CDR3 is CASNRLGTGELFF. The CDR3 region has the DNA TGCGCCAGCAATAGGTTGGGCACCGGGGAGCTGTTTTTT.

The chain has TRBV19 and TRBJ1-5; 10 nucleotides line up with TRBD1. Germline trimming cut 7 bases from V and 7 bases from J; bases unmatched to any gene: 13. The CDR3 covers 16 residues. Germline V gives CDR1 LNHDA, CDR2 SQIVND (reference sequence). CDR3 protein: CASKSLRQGADQPQHF. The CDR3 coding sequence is TGTGCCAGTAAATCGCTCAGACAGGGGGCGGACCAGCCCCAGCATTTT.

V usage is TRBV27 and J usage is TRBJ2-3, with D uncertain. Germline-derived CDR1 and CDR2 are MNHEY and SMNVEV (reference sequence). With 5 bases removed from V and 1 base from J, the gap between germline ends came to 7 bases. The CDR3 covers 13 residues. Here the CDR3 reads CASSDPRTDTQYF. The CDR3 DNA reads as TGTGCCAGCAGTGACCCACGCACAGATACGCAGTATTTT.

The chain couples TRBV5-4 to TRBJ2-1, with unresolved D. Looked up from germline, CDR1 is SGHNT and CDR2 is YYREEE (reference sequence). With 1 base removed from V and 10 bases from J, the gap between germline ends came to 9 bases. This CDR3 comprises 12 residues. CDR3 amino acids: CASSLFGREQFF. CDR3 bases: TGTGCCAGCAGCTTGTTTGGCCGCGAGCAGTTCTTC.

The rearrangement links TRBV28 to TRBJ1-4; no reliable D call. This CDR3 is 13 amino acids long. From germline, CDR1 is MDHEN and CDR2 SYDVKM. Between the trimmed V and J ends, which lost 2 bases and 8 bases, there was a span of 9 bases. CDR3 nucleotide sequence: TGTGCCAGCAGTTTAAGGAGGGAGGAAAAACTGTTTTTT. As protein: CASSLRREEKLFF.

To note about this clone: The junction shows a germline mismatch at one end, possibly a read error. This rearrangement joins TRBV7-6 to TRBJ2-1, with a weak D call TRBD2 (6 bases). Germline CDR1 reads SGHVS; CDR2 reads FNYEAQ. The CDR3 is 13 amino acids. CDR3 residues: CASSIAEYNEQFF. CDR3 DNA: TGTGCCAGCAGCATAGCGGAATACAATGAGCAGTTCTTC.

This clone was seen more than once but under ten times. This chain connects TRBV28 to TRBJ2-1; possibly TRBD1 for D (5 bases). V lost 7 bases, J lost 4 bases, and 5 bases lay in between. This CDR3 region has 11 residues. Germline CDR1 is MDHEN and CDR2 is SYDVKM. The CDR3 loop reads CASNRYNEQFF. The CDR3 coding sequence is TGTGCCAGCAACAGGTACAATGAGCAGTTCTTC.

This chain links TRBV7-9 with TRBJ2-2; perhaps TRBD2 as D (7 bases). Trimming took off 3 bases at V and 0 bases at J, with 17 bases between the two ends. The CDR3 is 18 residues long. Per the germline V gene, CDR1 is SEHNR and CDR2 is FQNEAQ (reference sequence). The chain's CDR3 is CASSFQRGGVANTGELFF. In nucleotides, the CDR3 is TGTGCCAGCAGCTTCCAAAGGGGGGGAGTCGCGAACACCGGGGAGCTGTTTTTT.

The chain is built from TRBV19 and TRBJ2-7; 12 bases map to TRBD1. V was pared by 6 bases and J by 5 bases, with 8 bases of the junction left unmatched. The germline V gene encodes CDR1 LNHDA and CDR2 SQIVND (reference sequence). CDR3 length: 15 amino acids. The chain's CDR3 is CASSEAGTGGHEQYF. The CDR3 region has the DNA TGTGCCAGTAGCGAAGCCGGGACAGGGGGCCACGAGCAGTACTTC.

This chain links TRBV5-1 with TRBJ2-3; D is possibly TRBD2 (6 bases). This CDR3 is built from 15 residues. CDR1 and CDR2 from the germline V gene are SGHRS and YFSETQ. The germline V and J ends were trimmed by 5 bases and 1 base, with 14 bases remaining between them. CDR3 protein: CASRYGRFGTDTQYF. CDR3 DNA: TGCGCCAGCAGATATGGGAGGTTTGGCACAGATACGCAGTATTTT.

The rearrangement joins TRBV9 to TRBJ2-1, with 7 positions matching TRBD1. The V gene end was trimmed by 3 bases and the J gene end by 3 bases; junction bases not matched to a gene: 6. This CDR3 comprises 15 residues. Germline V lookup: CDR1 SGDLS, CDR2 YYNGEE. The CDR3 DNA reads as TGTGCCAGCAGCGGACAGGGTGCGGGCTACAATGAGCAGTTCTTC. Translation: CASSGQGAGYNEQFF. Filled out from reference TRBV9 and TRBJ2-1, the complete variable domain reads DSGVTQTPKHLITATGQRVTLRCSPRSGDLSVYWYQQSLDQGLQFLIQYYNGEERAKGNILERFSAQQFPDLHSELNLSSLELGDSALYFCASSGQGAGYNEQFFGPGTRLTVL.

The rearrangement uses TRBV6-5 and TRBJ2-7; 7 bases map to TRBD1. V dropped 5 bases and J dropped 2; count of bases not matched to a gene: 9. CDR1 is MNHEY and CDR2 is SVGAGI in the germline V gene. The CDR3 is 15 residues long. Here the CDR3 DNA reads TGTGCCAGCAGTCCCTCCGGGACAGTAACCTACGAGCAGTACTTC. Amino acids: CASSPSGTVTYEQYF.

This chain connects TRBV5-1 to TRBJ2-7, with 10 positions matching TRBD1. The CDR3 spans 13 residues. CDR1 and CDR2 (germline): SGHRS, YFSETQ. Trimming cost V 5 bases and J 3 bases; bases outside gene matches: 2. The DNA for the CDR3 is TGCGCCAGCAGGAGGACAGGGGGCTACGAGCAGTACTTC. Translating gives CASRRTGGYEQYF.

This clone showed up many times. The DNA of the CDR3 is TGTGCCAGCAGCTCTGTAGTATCCGGGACGACTGAAGCTTTCTTT. It encodes CASSSVVSGTTEAFF. The chain joins TRBV7-2 to TRBJ1-1; the D gene is possibly TRBD1 (5 bases). The V gene's germline CDR1 is SGHTA and CDR2 FQGNSA. This CDR3 region has 15 residues. V lost 4 bases and J lost 5, with 17 bases in between.

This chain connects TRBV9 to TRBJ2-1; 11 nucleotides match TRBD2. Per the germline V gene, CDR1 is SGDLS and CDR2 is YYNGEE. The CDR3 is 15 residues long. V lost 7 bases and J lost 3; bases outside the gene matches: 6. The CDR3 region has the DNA TGTGCCAGCCGCCCCGGGACTAGCGGCTACAATGAGCAGTTCTTC. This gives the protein CASRPGTSGYNEQFF. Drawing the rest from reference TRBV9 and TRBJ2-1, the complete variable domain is DSGVTQTPKHLITATGQRVTLRCSPRSGDLSVYWYQQSLDQGLQFLIQYYNGEERAKGNILERFSAQQFPDLHSELNLSSLELGDSALYFCASRPGTSGYNEQFFGPGTRLTVL.

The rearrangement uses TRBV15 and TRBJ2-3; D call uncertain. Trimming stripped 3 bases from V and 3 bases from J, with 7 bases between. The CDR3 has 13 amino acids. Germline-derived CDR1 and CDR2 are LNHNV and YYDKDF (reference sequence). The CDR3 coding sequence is TGTGCCACCAGCAGGGATCGTACAGATACGCAGTATTTT. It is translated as CATSRDRTDTQYF.

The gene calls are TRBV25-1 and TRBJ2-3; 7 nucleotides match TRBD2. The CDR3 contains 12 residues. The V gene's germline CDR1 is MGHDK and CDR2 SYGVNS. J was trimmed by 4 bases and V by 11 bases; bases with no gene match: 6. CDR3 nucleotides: TGTGCCGGGGGGGAGAATTCAGATACGCAGTATTTT. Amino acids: CAGGENSDTQYF.

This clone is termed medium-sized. In DNA form, the CDR3 reads TGTGCCAGTAGTGGACTAGCGGGAGGGGAGTACAATGAGCAGTTCTTC. It encodes CASSGLAGGEYNEQFF. The rearrangement links TRBV19 to TRBJ2-1; 15 nucleotides match TRBD2. The CDR3 loop spans 16 amino acids. Germline values: CDR1 LNHDA, CDR2 SQIVND (reference sequence). J gave up 4 bases and V 5 bases, and 3 bases lay outside the gene matches.

The CDR3 coding sequence is TGTGCCAGCAGCTTGACGTGGAGCGGGGCCGGGTACTTC. Translating it yields CASSLTWSGAGYF. This rearrangement joins TRBV5-6 to TRBJ2-7; 7 nucleotides match TRBD2. The germline V gene has CDR1 SGHDT and CDR2 YYEEEE. The V segment lost 1 base and the J segment 12 bases; nucleotides outside the gene matches: 10. The length of the CDR3 is 13 residues. The full variable domain, with the rest looked up from reference TRBV5-6 and TRBJ2-7, is DAGVTQSPTHLIKTRGQQVTLRCSPKSGHDTVSWYQQALGQGPQFIFQYYEEEERQRGNFPDRFSGHQFPNYSSELNVNALLLGDSALYLCASSLTWSGAGYFGPGTRLTVT.

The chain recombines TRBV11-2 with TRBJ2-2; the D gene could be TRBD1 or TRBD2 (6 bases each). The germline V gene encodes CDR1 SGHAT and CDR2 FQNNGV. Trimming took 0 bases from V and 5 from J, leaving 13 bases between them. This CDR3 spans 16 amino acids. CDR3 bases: TGTGCCAGCAGCTTAGATTGGGGGGCTGGGACCGGGGAGCTGTTTTTT. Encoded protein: CASSLDWGAGTGELFF.

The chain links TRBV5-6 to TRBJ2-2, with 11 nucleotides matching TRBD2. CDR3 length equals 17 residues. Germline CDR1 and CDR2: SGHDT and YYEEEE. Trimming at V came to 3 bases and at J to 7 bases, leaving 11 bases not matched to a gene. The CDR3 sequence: CASSSYSGRAVNGELFF. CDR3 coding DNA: TGTGCCAGCAGCTCCTATAGCGGGAGGGCCGTAAACGGGGAGCTGTTTTTT.